The clone carrying this T cell receptor (beta chain) was found a few times. Antigen unknown. The CDR3 runs to 15 residues. Germline CDR1 SGHRS, CDR2 YFSETQ. Trimming left V 4 bases short and J 0 bases short, with 13 bases between. This sample is part of a study of response to subunit inactivated influenza vaccine. General study results and limits: Only a handful of new T cells, the authors suggested, are recruited with each seasonal influenza vaccination.

TCRdb ran MiXCR on the RT-PCR reads and lists one entry per CDR3 protein. The repertoire has around 490,000 distinct CDR3 sequences, less than 8% of them found once; the top ten carry about an eighth. This receptor was obtained from a man aged 50 to 75 who received an inactivated influenza vaccine. V and J are TRBV5-1 and TRBJ2-5; possibly TRBD1 for D (5 bases). The source was PBMCs from blood, collected approximately 25 months after vaccination. DNA for the CDR3: TGCGCCAGCAGCCCAGGCGGACACAACCAAGAGACCCAGTACTTC. It codes for CASSPGGHNQETQYF.